One and the same sample provided the 30 T cell receptor beta chains below, sequenced in a study of blood T cells in healthy people across ages. Sample-barcoded 5' priming and a J-beta primer mix drove a second PCR of roughly 7 to 11 cycles. One entry per CDR3 protein, called by TCRdb with MiXCR from the 5' RACE reads. The sample contains fewer than 1,000,000 distinct CDR3 sequences, about 47% of which appear only once. The sample comprised blood. All receptors come from a man older than 75 in good health.

This clonotype was picked up a small number of times. The genes are TRBV5-1 and TRBJ2-7, with 12 bases fitting TRBD2. The CDR3 runs 15 residues. Germline CDR1 is SGHRS and CDR2 is YFSETQ. V was clipped by 0 bases and J by 7 bases; unmatched bases: 5. The CDR3 nucleotides read TGCGCCAGCAGCTTGGCGACTAGCGGGAGAAATGAGCAGTACTTC. As protein: CASSLATSGRNEQYF.

The V gene is TRBV5-5, the J gene TRBJ2-7; 7 nucleotides match TRBD1. V shed 4 bases, J shed 0 bases, and the junction held 7 bases outside the gene matches. CDR1 is SGHKS and CDR2 is YYEKEE in the germline V gene (reference sequence). The CDR3 has 15 residues. CDR3 sequence: CASSDRQGLSYEQYF. In DNA, the CDR3 is TGTGCCAGCAGCGATAGACAGGGCCTCTCCTACGAGCAGTACTTC.

This clonotype appeared many times. The genes are TRBV29-1 and TRBJ2-3; no clear D. The V and J ends lost 2 bases and 3 bases respectively, with 15 bases between them. Germline loops: CDR1 SQVTM, CDR2 ANQGSEA. This CDR3 is built from 15 residues. For the CDR3, the DNA is TGCAGCGTTGAAAGGCCTGGCCCTTCAACAGATACGCAGTATTTT. As protein: CSVERPGPSTDTQYF.

As regards this clonotype: One end of the junction varies from germline; a read error may be responsible. The genes are TRBV12-3 or TRBV12-4 and TRBJ1-2; no clear D gene. The CDR3 is 14 amino acids. CDR3 residues: CASSFSTISHGNTF. CDR3 in DNA: TGTGCCAGCAGTTTCTCAACGATATCCCATGGCAACACCTTC.

The CDR3 nucleotides read TGTGCCAGCGGTCCGGAGTGGGACGTACTAGCTCGAGGCGAGCAGTACTTC. Its translation is CASGPEWDVLARGEQYF. The chain employs TRBV11-2 and TRBJ2-5, with D perhaps matching TRBD2 (6 bases). The end of the DNA is better explained by TRBJ2-7, so the J call may be wrong. The V gene's germline CDR1 is SGHAT and CDR2 FQNNGV. The CDR3 has 17 residues.

This clonotype was counted a few times. The J gene is TRBJ2-7, the V gene TRBV6-6, with a possible D match to TRBD1 (5 bases). Trimming left V 5 bases short and J 1 base short, with 12 bases between. The CDR3 has 14 residues. The germline CDR1 and CDR2 sequences are MNHNY and SVGAGI (reference sequence). Written as DNA, the CDR3 is TGTGCCAGCAGTGCGCGTCAGGGATCCTACGAGCAGTACTTC. Translated, it gives CASSARQGSYEQYF.

To note about this clonotype: A much larger clone differs by one base, so this may be a read error. The chain joins TRBV20-1 to TRBJ2-1; D unresolved. Trimming took 8 bases from V and 5 from J, leaving 13 bases between them. The CDR3 has 12 amino acids. The germline V gene has CDR1 DFQATT and CDR2 SNEGSKA (reference sequence). The CDR3 bases are TGCAGTACCAAAATGACCCACAATGAGCAGTTCTTC. As protein: CSTKMTHNEQFF.

This chain links TRBV7-6 with TRBJ2-1; TRBD2 is a possible D gene (6 bases). The DNA end is more similar to TRBJ2-7, so the J call may be wrong. The germline V gene encodes CDR1 SGHVS and CDR2 FNYEAQ. This CDR3 region has 15 residues. In DNA form, the CDR3 reads TGTGCCAGCAGCTCCGGGACTCCCTCCTACAATGAGCAGTACTTC. Translating gives CASSSGTPSYNEQYF.

Concerning this clonotype itself: A read error is likely, as this CDR3 ends without the conserved phenylalanine or tryptophan. The J gene is TRBJ2-7, the V gene TRBV12-3 or TRBV12-4; 8 bases are a match to TRBD2. Unmatched junction bases numbered 4, after V lost 6 bases and J lost 0 bases. The CDR3 runs 14 residues. CDR3 sequence (DNA): TGTGCCAGCAGACGAGCGGGGGACTCCTACGAGCAGTACTCC. It translates to CASRRAGDSYEQYS.

Points on this clonotype: This may be a read error, as it is one base from a much larger clone. The chain joins TRBV24-1 to TRBJ2-3; maybe TRBD1 (5 bases). CDR1 and CDR2 (germline): KGHDR, SFDVKD. The CDR3 extends over 16 amino acids. Here the CDR3 reads CSTSDPRQGFADTQYF. The CDR3 DNA sequence: TGTTCCACCAGTGATCCAAGGCAGGGATTCGCAGATACGCAGTATTTT.

The chain recombines TRBV20-1 with TRBJ2-3; D gene unclear. Trimming left V 6 bases short and J 4 bases short, with 14 bases between. This CDR3 comprises 13 residues. Germline-derived CDR1 and CDR2 are DFQATT and SNEGSKA (reference sequence). CDR3 DNA: TGCAGTGCCCCGAATCCGGGTCCAGATACGCAGTATTTT. It is translated as CSAPNPGPDTQYF.

This clonotype was counted ten times or more. The chain recombines TRBV28 with TRBJ2-7, with 9 nucleotides matching TRBD1. CDR3 length equals 17 residues. After removal of 3 bases from V and 3 bases from J, the junction contained 12 bases not matched to a gene. The germline V gene has CDR1 MDHEN and CDR2 SYDVKM. The DNA for the CDR3 is TGTGCCAGCAGTTTCGATAAAATGACAGGGGGGGTCTACGAGCAGTACTTC. Its protein is CASSFDKMTGGVYEQYF.

In regard to this clonotype: One end of the junction fails to match germline, which may point to a read error. The chain couples TRBV3-1 to TRBJ2-3; 8 bases fit TRBD2. The CDR3 is made up of 15 amino acids. Germline CDR1 and CDR2: LGHDT and YNNKEL (reference sequence). The CDR3 DNA reads TGTGCTAGCAGAGCAAGCGGGAGTTCGGCAGATACGCAGTATTTT. Amino acid sequence: CASRASGSSADTQYF.

This chain links TRBV6-1 with TRBJ2-7, with D possibly matching TRBD2 (5 bases). CDR3 size: 13 residues. Deletions cut 2 bases from V and 2 bases from J, with 7 bases between. The germline V gene has CDR1 MNHNS and CDR2 SASEGT. The CDR3 DNA sequence: TGTGCCAGCAGTGAATTCGGGGCCTACGAGCAGTACTTC. It translates to CASSEFGAYEQYF.

This clonotype was counted only a few times. This chain connects TRBV20-1 to TRBJ2-7; the match to TRBD2 covers 8 bases. Per the germline V gene, CDR1 is DFQATT and CDR2 is SNEGSKA (reference sequence). The CDR3 is 14 residues long. Losses at the gene ends were 8 bases for V and 2 bases for J; bases not matched to a gene: 11. The CDR3 sequence: CSSPRGTSAYEQYF. The CDR3 coding sequence is TGCAGTTCTCCCAGAGGGACTAGTGCCTACGAGCAGTACTTC.

About this clonotype itself: Just one base apart from a much larger clone, this may be a read error. The V gene is TRBV20-1, the J gene TRBJ2-1; 9 bases are shared with TRBD2. V was clipped by 1 base and J by 7 bases; unmatched bases: 8. The CDR3 has 15 residues. Per the germline V gene, CDR1 is DFQATT and CDR2 is SNEGSKA (reference sequence). The CDR3 loop is CSARGAGGDSNEQFF. The CDR3, as DNA: TGCAGTGCTAGAGGAGCGGGAGGAGATTCGAATGAGCAGTTCTTC.

The chain couples TRBV7-2 to TRBJ2-4, with D possibly being TRBD1 or TRBD2 (5 bases each). The CDR3 covers 14 residues. The V and J ends lost 8 bases and 1 base respectively, with 12 bases between them. Germline V gives CDR1 SGHTA, CDR2 FQGNSA. The CDR3 DNA is TGTGCCAGCCAGAGGGGTTCGGCCAAAAACATTCAGTACTTC. This encodes CASQRGSAKNIQYF.

The J gene is TRBJ1-1, the V gene TRBV20-1; D is undetermined. The CDR3 spans 16 residues. Germline V CDR1 and CDR2: DFQATT, SNEGSKA (reference sequence). V dropped 3 bases and J dropped 3 bases, with 20 bases sitting between them. The CDR3 protein is CSASRLSGVRDTEAFF. The CDR3 DNA follows: TGCAGTGCTAGTCGTTTATCTGGAGTTAGGGACACTGAAGCTTTCTTT.

This clonotype was observed a few times. This chain connects TRBV5-1 to TRBJ2-7; 11 bases agree with TRBD2. Germline values: CDR1 SGHRS, CDR2 YFSETQ. The junction had 9 bases not matched to a gene; V was cut back by 4 bases and J by 3 bases. The length of the CDR3 is 16 residues. CDR3: CASSQGLAETFYEQYF. The DNA of the CDR3 is TGCGCCAGCAGCCAGGGACTAGCGGAGACTTTCTACGAGCAGTACTTC.

The gene calls are TRBV9 and TRBJ2-7; D perhaps matches TRBD1 (6 bases). The CDR3 totals 14 residues. In germline, CDR1 is SGDLS, CDR2 YYNGEE. With 3 bases removed from V and 4 bases from J, the gap between germline ends came to 14 bases. The CDR3 is CASSDQLQGYEQYF. The CDR3 DNA reads TGTGCCAGCAGCGATCAATTACAGGGTTACGAGCAGTACTTC. Variable domain in full (rest from reference TRBV9 and TRBJ2-7): DSGVTQTPKHLITATGQRVTLRCSPRSGDLSVYWYQQSLDQGLQFLIQYYNGEERAKGNILERFSAQQFPDLHSELNLSSLELGDSALYFCASSDQLQGYEQYFGPGTRLTVT.

V and J are TRBV3-1 and TRBJ2-7; D perhaps matches TRBD2 (5 bases). From germline, CDR1 is LGHDT and CDR2 YNNKEL (reference sequence). The CDR3 is 13 residues long. V shed 4 bases and J shed 3 bases, with 10 bases lying between them. In nucleotides, the CDR3 is TGTGCCAGCAGCCGAGCCGGGGACTACGAGCAGTACTTC. It codes for CASSRAGDYEQYF.

Worth noting for this clonotype: The junction departs from germline at one end; a sequencing error may be responsible. This sequence joins TRBV10-3 and TRBJ1-2, with no clear D. Germline lookup yields CDR1 ENHRY and CDR2 SYGVKD. This CDR3 spans 15 amino acids. The CDR3: CAIRESGGRNYGYTF. In DNA form, the CDR3 reads TGTGCCATCAGGGAGTCTGGAGGGCGGAACTATGGCTACACCTTC.

With regard to this clonotype: Being one base from a much bigger clone, this may be a read error. The rearrangement uses TRBV30 and TRBJ2-5; D is possibly TRBD2 (6 bases). Germline CDR1 GTSNPN, CDR2 SVGIG (reference sequence). Trimming took off 2 bases at V and 4 bases at J, with 11 bases between the two ends. This CDR3 has 13 amino acids. The CDR3 DNA is TGTGCCTGGAGTCGAGGGGACTTAGAGACCCAGTACTTC. Translating gives CAWSRGDLETQYF.

The chain links TRBV13 to TRBJ2-3; D call uncertain. Trimming removed 5 bases from V and 6 bases from J, with 9 bases in between. This CDR3 comprises 12 residues. CDR1 PRHDT and CDR2 FYEKMQ come from the germline V gene (reference sequence). The CDR3 DNA follows: TGTGCCAGCAGCCGCTTTGGGGATACGCAGTATTTT. Encoded protein: CASSRFGDTQYF.

This clonotype has only a few counts. The rearrangement uses TRBV20-1 and TRBJ2-7, with D perhaps matching TRBD1 (6 bases). Deletions cut 5 bases from V and 6 bases from J, with 20 bases between. Germline V gene sequence: CDR1 DFQATT, CDR2 SNEGSKA (reference sequence). The CDR3 is 14 residues long. As DNA, the CDR3 is TGCAGTGCTGTACAGGGTCCACGCTTTTTCGAGCAGTACTTC. It translates to CSAVQGPRFFEQYF.

The V and J genes are TRBV12-3 or TRBV12-4 and TRBJ2-1; a possible D gene is TRBD1 (5 bases). This CDR3 has 14 amino acids. V dropped 5 bases and J dropped 4 bases, with 12 bases sitting between them. CDR3 amino acids: CASSGGQRYNEQFF. The CDR3 DNA is TGTGCCAGCAGTGGTGGACAAAGATACAATGAGCAGTTCTTC.

This CDR3 reads CSASDAGGTTNNEQYF. For the CDR3, the DNA is TGCAGTGCTAGTGACGCGGGAGGGACTACAAACAATGAGCAGTACTTC. The genes are TRBV20-1 and TRBJ2-1; TRBD2 matches at 9 bases. The J call could be wrong; TRBJ2-7 is a better fit for the DNA end. Germline CDR1 and CDR2: DFQATT and SNEGSKA (reference sequence). CDR3 length equals 16 residues.

The gene calls are TRBV7-2 and TRBJ2-6, with D hard to call. CDR3 length equals 15 residues. V lost 4 bases, J lost 4 bases, and 11 bases lay in between. Germline loops: CDR1 SGHTA, CDR2 FQGNSA. The CDR3 loop is CASSSVTRGANVLTF. CDR3 in DNA: TGTGCCAGCAGCTCAGTAACGAGAGGGGCCAACGTCCTGACTTTC.

This clonotype was detected only a few times. CDR3 DNA sequence: TGTGCCAGCAGCTTAGACGCAGGGAACTACGAGCAGTACTTC. As protein: CASSLDAGNYEQYF. The rearrangement links TRBV7-2 to TRBJ2-7; weak D call: TRBD1 (5 bases). This CDR3 is 14 amino acids long. V was cut by 1 base and J by 3 bases, with 10 bases left in between. CDR1 SGHTA and CDR2 FQGNSA come from the germline V gene. The whole variable domain, remainder taken from reference TRBV7-2 and TRBJ2-7, is GAGVSQSPSNKVTEKGKDVELRCDPISGHTALYWYRQSLGQGLEFLIYFQGNSAPDKSGLPSDRFSAERTGGSVSTLTIQRTQQEDSAVYLCASSLDAGNYEQYFGPGTRLTVT.

The chain uses TRBV5-4 and TRBJ2-7, with 8 bases lining up with TRBD2. This CDR3 region has 14 residues. The germline gives CDR1 SGHNT, CDR2 YYREEE (reference sequence). Trimming at V came to 6 bases and at J to 7 bases, leaving 12 bases not matched to a gene. CDR3 residues: CASNFVSSGNEQYF. As DNA, the CDR3 is TGTGCCAGCAACTTTGTGAGTAGCGGGAATGAGCAGTACTTC.